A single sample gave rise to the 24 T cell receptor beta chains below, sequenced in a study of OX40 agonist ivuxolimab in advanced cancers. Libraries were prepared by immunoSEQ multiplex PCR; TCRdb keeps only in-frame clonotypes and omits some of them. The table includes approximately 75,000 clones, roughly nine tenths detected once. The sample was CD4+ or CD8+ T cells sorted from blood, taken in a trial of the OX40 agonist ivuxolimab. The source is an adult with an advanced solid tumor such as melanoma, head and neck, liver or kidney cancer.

CDR3 sequence reads: CASSMEGPDGYTF. In nucleotides, the CDR3 is TGTGCCAGTAGTATGGAAGGCCCCGATGGCTACACCTTC. The chain links TRBV19 to TRBJ1-2; D gene unclear. The V and J ends lost 3 bases and 6 bases respectively, with 11 bases between them. The CDR3 extends over 13 amino acids. The V gene's germline CDR1 is LNHDA and CDR2 SQIVND (reference sequence).

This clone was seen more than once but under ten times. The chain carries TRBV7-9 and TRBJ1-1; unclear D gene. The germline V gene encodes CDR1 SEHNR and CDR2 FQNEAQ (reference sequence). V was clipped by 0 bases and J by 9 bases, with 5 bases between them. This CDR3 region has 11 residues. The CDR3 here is CASSLAQQAFF. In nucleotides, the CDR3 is TGTGCCAGCAGCTTAGCACAGCAAGCTTTCTTT.

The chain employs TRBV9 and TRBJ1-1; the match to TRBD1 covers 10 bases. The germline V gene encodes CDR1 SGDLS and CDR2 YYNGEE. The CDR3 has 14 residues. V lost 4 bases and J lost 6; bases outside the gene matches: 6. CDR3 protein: CASSLPGQGSEAFF. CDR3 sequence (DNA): TGTGCCAGCAGCCTCCCGGGACAGGGGTCTGAAGCTTTCTTT.

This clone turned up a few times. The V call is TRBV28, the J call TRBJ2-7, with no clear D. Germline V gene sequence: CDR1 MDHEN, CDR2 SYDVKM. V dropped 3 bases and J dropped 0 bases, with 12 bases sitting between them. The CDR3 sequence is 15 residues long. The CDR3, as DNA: TGTGCCAGCAGTTTTGCAGACCATCGCTCCTACGAGCAGTACTTC. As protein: CASSFADHRSYEQYF. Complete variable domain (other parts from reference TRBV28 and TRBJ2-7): DVKVTQSSRYLVKRTGEKVFLECVQDMDHENMFWYRQDPGLGLRLIYFSYDVKMKEKGDIPEGYSVSREKKERFSLILESASTNQTSMYLCASSFADHRSYEQYFGPGTRLTVT.

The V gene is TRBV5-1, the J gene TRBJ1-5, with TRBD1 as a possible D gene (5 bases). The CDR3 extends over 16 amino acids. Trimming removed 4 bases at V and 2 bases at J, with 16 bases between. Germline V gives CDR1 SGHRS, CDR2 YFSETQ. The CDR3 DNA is TGCGCCAGCAGCACAGGACTAGACTGGGGCAATCAGCCCCAGCATTTT. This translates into CASSTGLDWGNQPQHF.

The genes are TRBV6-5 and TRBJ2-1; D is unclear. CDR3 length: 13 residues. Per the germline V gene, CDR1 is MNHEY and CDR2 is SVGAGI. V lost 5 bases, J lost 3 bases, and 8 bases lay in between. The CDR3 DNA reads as TGTGCCAGCAGTCCACCAGGCTACAATGAGCAGTTCTTC. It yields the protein CASSPPGYNEQFF.

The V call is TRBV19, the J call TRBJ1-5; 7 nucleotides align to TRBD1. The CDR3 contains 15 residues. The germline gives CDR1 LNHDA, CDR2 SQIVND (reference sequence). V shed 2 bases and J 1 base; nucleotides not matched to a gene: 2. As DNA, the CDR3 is TGTGCCAGTAGTATAACGGGACAGAGCAATCAGCCCCAGCATTTT. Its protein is CASSITGQSNQPQHF.

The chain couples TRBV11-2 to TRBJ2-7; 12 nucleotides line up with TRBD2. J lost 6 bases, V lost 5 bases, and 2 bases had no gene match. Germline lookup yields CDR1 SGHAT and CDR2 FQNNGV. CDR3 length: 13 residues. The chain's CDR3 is CASSRGLAGEQYF. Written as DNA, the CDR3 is TGTGCCAGCAGCCGGGGACTAGCGGGCGAGCAGTACTTC.

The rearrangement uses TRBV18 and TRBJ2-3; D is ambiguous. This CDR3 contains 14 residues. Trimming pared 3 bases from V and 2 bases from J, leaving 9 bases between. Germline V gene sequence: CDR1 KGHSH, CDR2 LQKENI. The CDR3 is CASSPITDTDTQYF. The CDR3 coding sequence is TGTGCCAGCTCACCGATAACGGACACAGATACGCAGTATTTT.

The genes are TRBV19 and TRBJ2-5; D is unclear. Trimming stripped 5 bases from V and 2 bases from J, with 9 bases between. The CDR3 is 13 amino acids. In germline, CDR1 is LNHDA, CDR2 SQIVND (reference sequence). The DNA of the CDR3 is TGTGCCAGTAGTTCGGGCTCTCAAGAGACCCAGTACTTC. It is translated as CASSSGSQETQYF.

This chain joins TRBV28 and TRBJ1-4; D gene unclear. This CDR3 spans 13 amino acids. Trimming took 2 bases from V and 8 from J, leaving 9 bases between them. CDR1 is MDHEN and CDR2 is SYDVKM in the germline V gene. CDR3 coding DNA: TGTGCCAGCAGTTTACGACTACGAGAAAAACTGTTTTTT. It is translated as CASSLRLREKLFF.

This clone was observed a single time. The CDR3, as DNA: TGTGCCAGCAGTTTATCCCCCGGGACAGGGGCGTACAATGAGCAGTTCTTC. As protein: CASSLSPGTGAYNEQFF. This chain links TRBV28 with TRBJ2-1, with 10 bases lining up with TRBD1. From germline, CDR1 is MDHEN and CDR2 SYDVKM. The V gene end was trimmed by 1 base and the J gene end by 4 bases; junction bases not matched to a gene: 7. CDR3 length equals 17 residues.

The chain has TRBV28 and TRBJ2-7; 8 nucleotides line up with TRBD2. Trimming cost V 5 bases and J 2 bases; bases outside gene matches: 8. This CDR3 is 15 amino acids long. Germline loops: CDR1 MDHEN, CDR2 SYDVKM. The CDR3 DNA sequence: TGTGCCAGCAGTCCCCGGGGGGGCAGGGCCTACGAGCAGTACTTC. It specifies CASSPRGGRAYEQYF.

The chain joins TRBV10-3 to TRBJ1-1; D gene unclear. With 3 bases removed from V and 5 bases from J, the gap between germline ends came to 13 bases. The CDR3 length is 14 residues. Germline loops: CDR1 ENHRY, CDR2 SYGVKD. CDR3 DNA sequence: TGTGCCATCAGTGAATCCGGGATCAAGACTGAAGCTTTCTTT. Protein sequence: CAISESGIKTEAFF.

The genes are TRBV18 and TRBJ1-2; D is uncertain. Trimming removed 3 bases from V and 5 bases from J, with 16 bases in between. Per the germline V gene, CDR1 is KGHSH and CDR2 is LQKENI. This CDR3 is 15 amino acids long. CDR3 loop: CASSPSLGSQYGYTF. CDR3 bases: TGTGCCAGCTCACCTTCCCTGGGCAGCCAATATGGCTACACCTTC.

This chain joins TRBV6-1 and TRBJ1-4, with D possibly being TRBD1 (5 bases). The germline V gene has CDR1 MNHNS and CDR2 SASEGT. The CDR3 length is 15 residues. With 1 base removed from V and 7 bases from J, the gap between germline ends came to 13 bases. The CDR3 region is CASSEVPLGGEKLFF. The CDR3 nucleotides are TGTGCCAGCAGTGAAGTTCCCCTCGGGGGTGAAAAACTGTTTTTT.

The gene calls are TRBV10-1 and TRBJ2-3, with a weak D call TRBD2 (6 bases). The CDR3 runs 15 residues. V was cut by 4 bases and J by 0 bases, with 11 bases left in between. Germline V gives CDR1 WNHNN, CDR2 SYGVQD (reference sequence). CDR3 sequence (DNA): TGCGCCAGCAGTGCCCTTGGGACTAGCACAGATACGCAGTATTTT. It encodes CASSALGTSTDTQYF.

CDR3 sequence: CASSSAWQGAYEQYF. As DNA, the CDR3 is TGTGCCAGCAGCTCCGCCTGGCAGGGCGCCTACGAGCAGTACTTC. The V call is TRBV7-2, the J call TRBJ2-7; D might be TRBD1 (5 bases). V was shortened by 4 bases and J by 2 bases, with 15 bases between the two germline ends. The CDR3 runs 15 residues. CDR1 and CDR2 (germline): SGHTA, FQGNSA.

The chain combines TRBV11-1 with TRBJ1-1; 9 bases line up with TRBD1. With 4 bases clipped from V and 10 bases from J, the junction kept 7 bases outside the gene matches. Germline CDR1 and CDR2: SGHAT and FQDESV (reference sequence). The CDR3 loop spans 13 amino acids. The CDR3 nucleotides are TGTGCCAGCAGCTCCCCGGGACAGGGTCGAGCTTTCTTT. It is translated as CASSSPGQGRAFF.

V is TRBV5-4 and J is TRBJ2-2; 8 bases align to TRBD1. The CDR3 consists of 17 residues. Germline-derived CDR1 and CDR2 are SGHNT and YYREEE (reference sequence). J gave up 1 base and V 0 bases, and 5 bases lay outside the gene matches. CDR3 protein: CASSLGGGTGNTGELFF. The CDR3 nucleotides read TGTGCCAGCAGCTTGGGAGGCGGGACAGGGAACACCGGGGAGCTGTTTTTT.

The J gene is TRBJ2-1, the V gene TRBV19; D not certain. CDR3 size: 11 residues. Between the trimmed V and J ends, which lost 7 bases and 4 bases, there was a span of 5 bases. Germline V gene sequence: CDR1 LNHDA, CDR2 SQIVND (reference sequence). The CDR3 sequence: CASINYNEQFF. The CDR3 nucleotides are TGTGCCAGTATTAATTACAATGAGCAGTTCTTC.

The CDR3 reads CASSQHRVNQPQHF. The CDR3 DNA reads as TGTGCCAGCAGCCAGCACAGGGTTAATCAGCCCCAGCATTTT. The chain links TRBV6-6 to TRBJ1-5; possibly TRBD1 for D (6 bases). The CDR3 is 14 amino acids. The germline gives CDR1 MNHNY, CDR2 SVGAGI (reference sequence). The V gene lost 6 bases and the J gene lost 4 bases, with 13 bases spanning the gap.

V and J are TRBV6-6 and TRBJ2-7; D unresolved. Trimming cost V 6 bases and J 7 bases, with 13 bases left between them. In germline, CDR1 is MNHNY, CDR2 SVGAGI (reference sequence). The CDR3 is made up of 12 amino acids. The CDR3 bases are TGTGCCAGCAGCAGATCTGTGTGGGAGCAGTACTTC. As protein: CASSRSVWEQYF.

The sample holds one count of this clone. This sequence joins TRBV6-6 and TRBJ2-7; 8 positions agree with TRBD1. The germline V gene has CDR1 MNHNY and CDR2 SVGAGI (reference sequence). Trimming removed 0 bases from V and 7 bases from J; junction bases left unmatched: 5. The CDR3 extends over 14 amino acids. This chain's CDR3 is CASSYSRTGWEQYF. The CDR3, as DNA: TGTGCCAGCAGTTACTCGAGGACAGGGTGGGAGCAGTACTTC.